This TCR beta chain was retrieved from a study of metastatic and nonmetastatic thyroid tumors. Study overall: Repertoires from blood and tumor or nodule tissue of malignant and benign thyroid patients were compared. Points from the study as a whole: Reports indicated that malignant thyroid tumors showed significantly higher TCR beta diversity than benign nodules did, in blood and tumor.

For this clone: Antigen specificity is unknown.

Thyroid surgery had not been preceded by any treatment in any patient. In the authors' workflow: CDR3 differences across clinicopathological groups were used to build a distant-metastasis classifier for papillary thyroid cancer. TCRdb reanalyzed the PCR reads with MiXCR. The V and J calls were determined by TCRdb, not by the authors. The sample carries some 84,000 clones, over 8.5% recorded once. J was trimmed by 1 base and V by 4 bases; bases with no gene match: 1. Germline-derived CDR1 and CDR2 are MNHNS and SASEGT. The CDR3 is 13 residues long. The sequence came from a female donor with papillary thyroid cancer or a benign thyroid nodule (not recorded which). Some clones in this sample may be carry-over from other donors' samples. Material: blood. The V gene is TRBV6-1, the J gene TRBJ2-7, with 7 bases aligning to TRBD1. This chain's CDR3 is CASSGGQSYEQYF. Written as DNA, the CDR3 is TGTGCCAGCAGTGGGGGACAGTCCTACGAGCAGTACTTC.